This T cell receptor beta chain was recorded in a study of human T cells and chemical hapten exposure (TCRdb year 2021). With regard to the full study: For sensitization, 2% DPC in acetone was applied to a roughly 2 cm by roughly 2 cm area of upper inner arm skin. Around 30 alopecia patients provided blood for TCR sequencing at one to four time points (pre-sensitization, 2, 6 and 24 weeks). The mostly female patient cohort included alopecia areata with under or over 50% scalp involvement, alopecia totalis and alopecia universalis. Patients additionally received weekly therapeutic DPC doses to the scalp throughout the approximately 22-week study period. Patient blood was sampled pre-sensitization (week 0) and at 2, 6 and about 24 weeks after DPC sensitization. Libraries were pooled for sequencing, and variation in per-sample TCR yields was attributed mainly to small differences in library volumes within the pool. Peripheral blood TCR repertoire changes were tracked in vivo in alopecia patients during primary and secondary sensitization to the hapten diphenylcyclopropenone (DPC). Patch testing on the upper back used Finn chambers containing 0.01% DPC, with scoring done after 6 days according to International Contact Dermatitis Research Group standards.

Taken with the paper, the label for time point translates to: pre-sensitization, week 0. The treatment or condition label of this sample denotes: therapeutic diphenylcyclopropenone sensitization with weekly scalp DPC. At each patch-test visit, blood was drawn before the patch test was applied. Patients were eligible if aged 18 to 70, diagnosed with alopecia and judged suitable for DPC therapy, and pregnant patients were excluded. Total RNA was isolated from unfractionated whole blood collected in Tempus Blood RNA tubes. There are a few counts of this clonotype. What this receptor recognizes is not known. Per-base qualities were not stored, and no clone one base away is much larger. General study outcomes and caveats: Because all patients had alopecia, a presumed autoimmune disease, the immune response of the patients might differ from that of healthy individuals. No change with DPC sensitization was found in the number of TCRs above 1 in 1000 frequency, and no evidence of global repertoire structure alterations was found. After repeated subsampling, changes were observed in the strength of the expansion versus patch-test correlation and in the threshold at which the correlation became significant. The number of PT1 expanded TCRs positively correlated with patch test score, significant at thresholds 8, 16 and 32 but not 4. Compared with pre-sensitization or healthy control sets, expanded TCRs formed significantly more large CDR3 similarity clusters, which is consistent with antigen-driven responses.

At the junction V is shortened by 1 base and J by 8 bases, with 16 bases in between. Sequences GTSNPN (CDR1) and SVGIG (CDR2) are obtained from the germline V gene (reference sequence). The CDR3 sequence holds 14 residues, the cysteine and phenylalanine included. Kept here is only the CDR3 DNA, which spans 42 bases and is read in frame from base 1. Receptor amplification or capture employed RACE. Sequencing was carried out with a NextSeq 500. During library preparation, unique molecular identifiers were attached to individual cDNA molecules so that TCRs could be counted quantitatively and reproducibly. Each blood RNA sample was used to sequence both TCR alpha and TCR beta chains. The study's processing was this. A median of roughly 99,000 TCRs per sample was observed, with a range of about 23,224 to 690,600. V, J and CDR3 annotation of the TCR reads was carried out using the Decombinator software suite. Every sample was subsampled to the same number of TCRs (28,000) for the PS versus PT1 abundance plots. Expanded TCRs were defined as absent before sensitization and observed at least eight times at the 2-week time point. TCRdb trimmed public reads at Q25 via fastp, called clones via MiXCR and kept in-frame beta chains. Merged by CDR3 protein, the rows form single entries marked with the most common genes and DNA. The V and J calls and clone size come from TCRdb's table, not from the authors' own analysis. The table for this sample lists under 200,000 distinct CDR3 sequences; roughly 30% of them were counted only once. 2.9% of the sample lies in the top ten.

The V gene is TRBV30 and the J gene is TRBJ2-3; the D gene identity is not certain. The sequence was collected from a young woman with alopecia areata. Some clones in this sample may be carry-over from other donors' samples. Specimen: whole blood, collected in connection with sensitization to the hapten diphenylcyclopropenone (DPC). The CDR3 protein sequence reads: CAWSEGIGSGTQYF. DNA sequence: TGTGCCTGGAGTGAGGGCATTGGGTCTGGTACGCAGTATTTT.